Listed here are 14 T cell receptor beta chains from one sample, sequenced in a study of T-cell reconstitution after alpha-beta-depleted transplantation in children. Unique molecular identifiers were incorporated into the prepared TCRbeta library. TCRdb re-derived calls from the PCR reads in MiXCR, one entry per CDR3 protein. The data show about 250,000 distinct CDR3 sequences, with roughly 25% seen just once and 4.5% to 5.5% held by the top ten. This material consisted of PBMCs, mostly from graft donor cells, taken 360 days after TCRalphabeta/CD19-depleted stem cell transplant. Source of these receptors: a female patient under 10 years old who had a stem cell transplant for congenital amegakaryocytic thrombocytopenia, so the T cells may come from the graft donor.

V and J are TRBV29-1 and TRBJ1-2; D call uncertain. The CDR3 sequence is 12 residues long. In germline, CDR1 is SQVTM, CDR2 ANQGSEA. Trimming left V 5 bases short and J 3 bases short, with 10 bases between. CDR3 nucleotides: TGCAGCGTTTTCCGGGCGGACTATGGCTACACCTTC. Protein product: CSVFRADYGYTF. The full variable domain, with the rest looked up from reference TRBV29-1 and TRBJ1-2, is SAVISQKPSRDICQRGTSLTIQCQVDSQVTMMFWYRQQPGQSLTLIATANQGSEATYESGFVIDKFPISRPNLTFSTLTVSNMSPEDSSIYLCSVFRADYGYTFGSGTRLTVV.

The chain uses TRBV6-1 and TRBJ1-5, with 9 bases that match TRBD1. Trimming took 7 bases from V and 7 from J; bases not matched to a gene: 11. The CDR3 sequence is 15 residues long. CDR1 is MNHNS and CDR2 is SASEGT in the germline V gene. The CDR3 is CASTLTGGLVQPQHF. The CDR3 DNA follows: TGTGCCAGCACCTTAACAGGGGGCTTGGTACAGCCCCAGCATTTT.

This clonotype was seen more than once but under ten times. The rearrangement joins TRBV5-1 to TRBJ2-5; D may be TRBD1 (5 bases). The ends were cut back, 3 bases at V and 4 bases at J, with 16 bases in the middle. The CDR3 extends over 15 amino acids. Germline values: CDR1 SGHRS, CDR2 YFSETQ. CDR3 in DNA: TGCGCCAGCAGCTCCACGGCAGGGATTTCAGAGACCCAGTACTTC. This codes for CASSSTAGISETQYF.

This clonotype was detected only a few times. The J gene is TRBJ1-4, the V gene TRBV7-9; D remains ambiguous. The V end lost 3 bases, the J end lost 2 bases, and 7 bases lay between the germline ends. Germline V gene data show CDR1 as SEHNR and CDR2 as FQNEAQ (reference sequence). The CDR3 loop spans 14 amino acids. The DNA of the CDR3 is TGTGCCAGCAGCTTCACATTCACTAATGAAAAACTGTTTTTT. Translated, it gives CASSFTFTNEKLFF.

This chain uses TRBV2 with TRBJ2-1; perhaps TRBD2 as D (5 bases). Between the trimmed V and J ends, which lost 6 bases and 9 bases, there was a span of 27 bases. CDR3 length equals 17 residues. Germline CDR1 SNHLY, CDR2 FYNNEI. This CDR3 is CASRNLGLADLIREQFF. The CDR3 nucleotides are TGTGCCAGCAGGAACCTCGGGCTAGCCGACCTTATCCGTGAGCAGTTCTTC.

V gene TRBV11-2 combines with J gene TRBJ2-4; the match to TRBD2 covers 16 bases. Germline lookup yields CDR1 SGHAT and CDR2 FQNNGV. The ends lost 3 bases at V and 7 bases at J; junction bases unmatched: 3. The CDR3 loop spans 16 amino acids. Here the CDR3 DNA reads TGTGCCAGCAGCTTGGGACTAGCGGGAGGGGAGAACATTCAGTACTTC. This encodes CASSLGLAGGENIQYF.

This chain joins TRBV2 and TRBJ2-3, with a possible D match to TRBD1 (5 bases). Germline V gene lookup returns CDR1 SNHLY and CDR2 FYNNEI. V lost 3 bases to trimming and J lost 0 bases, with 10 bases between them. The CDR3 extends over 15 amino acids. CDR3 DNA: TGTGCCAGCAGTGATGGGCCAGGGAGCACAGATACGCAGTATTTT. Translating gives CASSDGPGSTDTQYF.

The sample holds a few counts of this clonotype. The rearrangement links TRBV20-1 to TRBJ1-5, with D perhaps TRBD1 (6 bases). Trimming left V 6 bases short and J 4 bases short, with 13 bases between. The CDR3 spans 13 residues. Germline CDR1 is DFQATT and CDR2 is SNEGSKA (reference sequence). The CDR3: CSAGGAVNQPQHF. Here the CDR3 DNA reads TGCAGTGCGGGGGGGGCAGTTAATCAGCCCCAGCATTTT.

The chain combines TRBV12-3 or TRBV12-4 with TRBJ2-1, with TRBD1 matching over 9 bases. With 6 bases clipped from V and 7 bases from J, the junction kept 10 bases outside the gene matches. The CDR3 spans 15 residues. CDR3 coding DNA: TGTGCCAGCAGGTATACCGGGACAGGGATTAATGAGCAGTTCTTC. Translated: CASRYTGTGINEQFF.

This clonotype appeared a few times. The rearrangement links TRBV6-1 to TRBJ2-1; TRBD2 might be the D (6 bases). The CDR3 totals 15 residues. Germline CDR1 is MNHNS and CDR2 is SASEGT. The V end lost 5 bases, the J end lost 8 bases, and 19 bases lay between the germline ends. In DNA form, the CDR3 reads TGTGCCAGCAGTAGGGGTCGGGGGAGTGGGGATGAGCAGTTCTTC. This codes for CASSRGRGSGDEQFF.

This clonotype was recorded a few times. V is TRBV3-1 and J is TRBJ2-2; TRBD2 agrees at 8 bases. There are 16 residues in the CDR3. Trimming cost V 1 base and J 0 bases; bases outside gene matches: 1. The germline V gene has CDR1 LGHDT and CDR2 YNNKEL (reference sequence). CDR3 in amino acids: CASSQGLATNTGELFF. For the CDR3, the DNA is TGTGCCAGCAGCCAAGGACTAGCGACGAACACCGGGGAGCTGTTTTTT.

This clonotype has at least ten counts. CDR3 DNA: TGTGCCAGCAGTTACTCGAAAGGGAACACAGATACGCAGTATTTT. Amino acid sequence: CASSYSKGNTDTQYF. The chain recombines TRBV6-5 with TRBJ2-3; no clear D gene. The CDR3 has 15 residues. CDR1 MNHEY and CDR2 SVGAGI come from the germline V gene. Trimming removed 0 bases from V and 2 bases from J, with 9 bases in between.

CDR3 nucleotide sequence: TGTGCCAGCAGCCGTGGACAGGGGGTGTCAGATACGCAGTATTTT. This gives the protein CASSRGQGVSDTQYF. V is TRBV5-6 and J is TRBJ2-3, with TRBD1 matching over 10 bases. This CDR3 is 15 amino acids long. The V gene end was trimmed by 4 bases and the J gene end by 4 bases; junction bases not matched to a gene: 6. CDR1 and CDR2 from the germline V gene are SGHDT and YYEEEE.

CDR3 amino acids: CASSLGTGGKTDTQYF. As DNA, the CDR3 is TGTGCCAGCAGCTTGGGAACAGGGGGGAAAACAGATACGCAGTATTTT. The chain is built from TRBV5-8 and TRBJ2-3; 8 nucleotides match TRBD1. CDR1 is SGHTS and CDR2 is YDEGEE in the germline V gene. Trimming cost V 0 bases and J 3 bases; bases outside gene matches: 6. CDR3 length: 16 residues.